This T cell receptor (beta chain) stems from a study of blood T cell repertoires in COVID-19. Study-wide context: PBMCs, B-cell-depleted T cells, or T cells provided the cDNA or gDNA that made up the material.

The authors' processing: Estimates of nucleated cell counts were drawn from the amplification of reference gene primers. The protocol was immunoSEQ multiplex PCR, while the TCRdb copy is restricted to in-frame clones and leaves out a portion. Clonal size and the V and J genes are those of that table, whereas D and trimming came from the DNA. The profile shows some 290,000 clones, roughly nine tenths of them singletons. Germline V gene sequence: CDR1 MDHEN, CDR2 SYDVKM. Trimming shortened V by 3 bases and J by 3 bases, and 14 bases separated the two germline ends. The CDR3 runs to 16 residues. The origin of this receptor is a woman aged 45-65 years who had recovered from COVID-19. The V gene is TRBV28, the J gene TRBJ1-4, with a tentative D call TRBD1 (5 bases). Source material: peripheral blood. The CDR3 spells CASSFQGRAPNEKLFF. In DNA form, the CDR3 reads TGTGCCAGCAGTTTTCAGGGCAGGGCTCCTAATGAAAAACTGTTTTTT. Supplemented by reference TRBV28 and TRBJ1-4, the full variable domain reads DVKVTQSSRYLVKRTGEKVFLECVQDMDHENMFWYRQDPGLGLRLIYFSYDVKMKEKGDIPEGYSVSREKKERFSLILESASTNQTSMYLCASSFQGRAPNEKLFFGSGTQLSVL.